These T cell receptor beta chains were read from a single sample in a study of Tregs in tolerant kidney transplant recipients. Profiling relied on immunoSEQ multiplex PCR, and the TCRdb table lists in-frame clones only, not all of them. The sample lists some 100,000 clones, around nine tenths occurring once. The sequenced sample was CD4+ T cells from blood. The receptors here all came from a human donor in good health. Each CDR3 is given with its conserved first and last residue. A D gene is named only where the DNA matches it firmly. Clone size is stated in some rows and not others, as once, few, many or a class when expanded.

j_gene	abundance	d_gene	v_gene	CDR3nt	CDR3aa
TRBJ2-7	.	.	TRBV5-1	TGCGCCAGCAGCTTGCTTACCGGACAAACGTCTAACGAGCAGTACTTC	CASSLLTGQTSNEQYF
TRBJ1-3	.	.	TRBV4-1	TGCGCCAGCAGCCGAGTACCCGGTACGGGAAACACCATATATTTT	CASSRVPGTGNTIYF
TRBJ1-5	.	.	TRBV18	TGTGCCAGCTCACGAGAACAAGGTCAGCCCCAGCATTTT	CASSREQGQPQHF
TRBJ2-1	.	TRBD2	TRBV5-6	TGTGCCAGCAGCTTGACTAGCGGGCCTCGACCAACCTACAATGAGCAGTTCTTC	CASSLTSGPRPTYNEQFF
TRBJ2-1	.	TRBD1	TRBV4-1	TGCGCCAGCAGCCAGCCGGGACAGGGGGCTCACTTTTTCTTC	CASSQPGQGAHFFF
TRBJ2-7	.	TRBD1	TRBV4-1	TGCGCCAGCAGCCAAGGGACAGGGGTTTTGCGGGAGCAGTACTTC	CASSQGTGVLREQYF
TRBJ1-1	.	.	TRBV5-1	TGCGCCAGCAGCTTAGGGGACATTCAGAACACTGAAGCTTTCTTT	CASSLGDIQNTEAFF
TRBJ2-2	.	.	TRBV7-2	TGTGCCAGCAGCTTAAAGTCAGGGTGGGACACCGGGGAGCTGTTTTTT	CASSLKSGWDTGELFF
TRBJ2-3	once	TRBD2	TRBV7-3	TGTGCCAGCAGCTCAGGACTAGGCGGCGTCTCAGATACGCAGTATTTT	CASSSGLGGVSDTQYF
TRBJ2-3	.	TRBD2	TRBV5-1	TGCGCCAGCAGCTTGGTGCCTAGCGGGGCGGGGAGTACAGATACGCAGTATTTT	CASSLVPSGAGSTDTQYF
TRBJ1-5	.	.	TRBV6-5	TGTGCCAGCAGACCGGACAGTTATAGCAATCAGCCCCAGCATTTT	CASRPDSYSNQPQHF
TRBJ2-2	.	.	TRBV11-2	TGTGCCAGCAGCTTGGTTAACACCGGGGAGCTGTTTTTT	CASSLVNTGELFF
TRBJ1-5	.	.	TRBV19	TGTGCCAGTAGTATGGGGCGGGATCAGCCCCAGCATTTT	CASSMGRDQPQHF
TRBJ2-1	.	.	TRBV4-1	TGCGCCAGCAGCTCTCCCGGGAAGCGGGTCTACAATGAGCAGTTCTTC	CASSSPGKRVYNEQFF
TRBJ1-1	.	TRBD1	TRBV6-1	TGTGCCAGCAGAGAAAGACAGGGCCACACTGAAGCTTTCTTT	CASRERQGHTEAFF
TRBJ2-1	.	TRBD2	TRBV9	TGTGCCAGCAGCGCGGGACTAGCGGGAGGGTTCTCCTACAATGAGCAGTTCTTC	CASSAGLAGGFSYNEQFF
TRBJ2-7	.	.	TRBV7-6	TGTGCCAGCAGCTTAGGGCGGGCAGGGGGAGGCTACGAGCAGTACTTC	CASSLGRAGGGYEQYF
TRBJ1-6	.	TRBD1	TRBV29-1	TGCAGCGTCGGGACAGGGACTAATTCACCCCTCCACTTT	CSVGTGTNSPLHF
TRBJ2-1	.	TRBD2	TRBV11-2	TGTGCCAGCAGCCCCCGACTAGCGGGAGGTTTCGACAATGAGCAGTTCTTC	CASSPRLAGGFDNEQFF
TRBJ2-7	once	.	TRBV2	TGTGCCAGCAGTGAACAGATATACGAGCAGTACTTC	CASSEQIYEQYF
TRBJ1-2	.	.	TRBV5-5	TGTGCCAGCACCAAATCGGACGGAACTAACTATGGCTACACCTTC	CASTKSDGTNYGYTF
TRBJ1-5	.	.	TRBV19	TGTGCCAGTACCCAACGGGGTAGCAATCAGCCCCAGCATTTT	CASTQRGSNQPQHF
TRBJ1-4	.	.	TRBV2	TGTGCCAGCAGTGCAAATACTCCCCCTGAAAAACTGTTTTTT	CASSANTPPEKLFF
TRBJ1-5	.	.	TRBV18	TGTGCCAGCTCACGGGGGGGTTTGAATGATCAGCCCCAGCATTTT	CASSRGGLNDQPQHF
TRBJ1-2	.	.	TRBV2	TGTGCCAGCAGTGAGATCGGCTATGGCTACACCTTC	CASSEIGYGYTF
TRBJ2-3	.	TRBD2	TRBV10-3	TGTGCCATCAGTGGGAGACCTAGCGGGGTAACAGATACGCAGTATTTT	CAISGRPSGVTDTQYF
TRBJ1-2	.	TRBD1	TRBV6-1	TGTGCCAGCACTCAAGCGACAGGGTATGGCTACACCTTC	CASTQATGYGYTF
TRBJ1-1	.	.	TRBV18	TGTGCCAGCTCACCACGGCCAGGCCCTGAAGCTTTCTTT	CASSPRPGPEAFF
TRBJ1-1	.	.	TRBV7-9	TGTGCCAGCAGCCCGGACCGGAAGGGTTGGACTGAAGCTTTCTTT	CASSPDRKGWTEAFF
TRBJ2-7	.	TRBD2	TRBV20-1	TGCAGCGCATTAGCGGGCGAGCAGTACTTC	CSALAGEQYF
TRBJ1-5	.	.	TRBV4-1	TGCGCCAGCAGCCGAGGGGTGAGCAATCAGCCCCAGCATTTT	CASSRGVSNQPQHF
TRBJ1-6	.	.	TRBV18	TGTGCCAGCTCACGGACCGGTAGGGGTGATTCACCCCTCCACTTT	CASSRTGRGDSPLHF
TRBJ1-1	.	TRBD1	TRBV5-1	TGCGCCAGCAGCCTATGGACAGGGCTGAACACTGAAGCTTTCTTT	CASSLWTGLNTEAFF